The 12 T cell receptor beta chains below were found in one sample sequenced in a study of molecular identifiers for immune sequencing clone quantification. MiXCR, applied by TCRdb to the PCR reads, yields one record per CDR3 protein. The sample has around 470,000 distinct CDR3 sequences; about 20% are singletons. The sequenced sample consisted of naive CD8+ T cells from blood, with Jurkat cell RNA spiked in. Subset denoted: FACS-sorted CD8+CD4-CCR7+CD45RA+ naive T cells. The receptor source for this set is a human donor in good health. Some libraries in this study had Jurkat cell RNA spiked in.

In its sample, this clonotype was seen many times. The V gene is TRBV28, the J gene TRBJ2-5, with D unclear. Germline assignment: CDR1 MDHEN and CDR2 SYDVKM. V lost 6 bases and J 3 bases, leaving 14 bases between the germline ends. The CDR3 contains 14 residues. CDR3 sequence (DNA): TGTGCCAGCAGCCTCCTCGTGCTCGAAGAGACCCAGTACTTC. It specifies CASSLLVLEETQYF.

The rearrangement joins TRBV4-3 to TRBJ1-2; TRBD1 matches 9 bases. The CDR3 has 15 amino acids. Per the germline V gene, CDR1 is LGHNA and CDR2 is YSLEER. J was trimmed by 5 bases and V by 4 bases; bases with no gene match: 8. The CDR3 reads CASSPVGQGWYGYTF. In nucleotides, the CDR3 is TGCGCCAGCAGCCCCGTTGGACAGGGGTGGTATGGCTACACCTTC.

This clonotype is a singleton in its sample. A much larger clone sits a single nucleotide away, making a read error possible. This is likely a read error, given that the CDR3 carries no conserved phenylalanine or tryptophan at its end. CDR3: CASSHLVAGAGELFS. Written as DNA, the CDR3 is TGTGCCAGCAGCCACCTGGTAGCGGGAGCCGGGGAGCTGTTTTCT. The chain recombines TRBV7-9 with TRBJ2-2, with 9 bases aligning to TRBD2. With V trimmed by 5 bases and J by 6 bases, 7 bases remained unmatched. There are 15 residues in the CDR3. CDR1 is SEHNR, CDR2 FQNEAQ, per germline (reference sequence).

In the case of this clonotype: The germline gene is not matched at one end of the junction; a read error may be the cause. The V and J genes are TRBV27 and TRBJ1-1; D gene ambiguous. The CDR3 has 15 residues. The germline gives CDR1 MNHEY, CDR2 SMNVEV (reference sequence). CDR3 in amino acids: CASSFSLWTQDEALF. The CDR3 DNA reads as TGTGCCAGCAGTTTCTCCCTCTGGACCCAAGATGAAGCTCTCTTT.

This clonotype was found many times. The rearrangement links TRBV7-2 to TRBJ2-4; 11 bases map to TRBD2. The CDR3 loop spans 21 amino acids. Germline V gene sequence: CDR1 SGHTA, CDR2 FQGNSA. V lost 2 bases and J lost 1; bases outside the gene matches: 16. The CDR3 DNA is TGTGCCAGCAGCTTATTTTATCCTAGCGGGGGGACTGTGAAGGCCAAAAACATTCAGTACTTC. Its translation is CASSLFYPSGGTVKAKNIQYF. The whole variable domain, filled in from reference TRBV7-2 and TRBJ2-4, reads GAGVSQSPSNKVTEKGKDVELRCDPISGHTALYWYRQSLGQGLEFLIYFQGNSAPDKSGLPSDRFSAERTGGSVSTLTIQRTQQEDSAVYLCASSLFYPSGGTVKAKNIQYFGAGTRLSVL.

A remark on this clonotype: A clone one base away is much larger, so this may be a read error. The chain links TRBV4-1 to TRBJ2-3, with D possibly TRBD1 on 5 matching bases. Germline-derived CDR1 and CDR2 are MGHRA and YSYEKL. Trimming left V 1 base short and J 3 bases short, with 20 bases between. The CDR3 spans 18 residues. CDR3 DNA: TGCGCCAGCAGCCAAGGATTCCCCGAGACAGTGGGGACAGATACGCAGTATTTT. Encoded protein: CASSQGFPETVGTDTQYF.

This chain links TRBV10-3 with TRBJ2-7, with D uncertain. Trimming removed 3 bases from V and 0 bases from J, with 9 bases in between. The CDR3 has 14 residues. The germline V gene encodes CDR1 ENHRY and CDR2 SYGVKD. CDR3 in DNA: TGTGCCATCAGTGACATGGCTGGCTCCTACGAGCAGTACTTC. Its translation: CAISDMAGSYEQYF.

This clonotype was observed at least ten times. The chain links TRBV25-1 to TRBJ2-1; the D is unclear. Germline loops: CDR1 MGHDK, CDR2 SYGVNS. V was shortened by 1 base and J by 11 bases, with 9 bases between the two germline ends. The CDR3 spans 12 residues. The CDR3 sequence: CASSEFRSKQFF. The CDR3, as DNA: TGTGCCAGCAGTGAATTCAGGTCGAAGCAGTTCTTC.

In its sample, this clonotype was seen a few times. The junction departs from the called germline gene at one end, perhaps through a read error. J is TRBJ2-4 and V is TRBV5-3; D unclear. TRBV5-3 is placed among ORFs of uncertain function. This CDR3 has 13 amino acids. Here the CDR3 DNA reads TGTGCCAGCAGCTTGGCAGGCCGAAACATTCAGTACTTC. Protein product: CASSLAGRNIQYF.

This clonotype was seen repeatedly, ten times or more. The V and J genes are TRBV30 and TRBJ1-1; a weak D match, TRBD1 (5 bases). Trimming removed 1 base from V and 3 bases from J, with 9 bases in between. The CDR3 covers 13 residues. Looked up from germline, CDR1 is GTSNPN and CDR2 is SVGIG (reference sequence). CDR3 sequence: CAWSGQIHTEAFF. The CDR3 nucleotides read TGTGCCTGGAGTGGACAGATTCACACTGAAGCTTTCTTT.

This clonotype was counted many times. J is TRBJ1-3 and V is TRBV4-3; D perhaps matches TRBD1 (6 bases). Between the trimmed V and J ends, which lost 3 bases and 2 bases, there was a span of 11 bases. Germline V gives CDR1 LGHNA, CDR2 YSLEER. The CDR3 has 15 residues. The CDR3 nucleotides read TGCGCCAGCAGCCAGGGAGGGACAACTGGAAACACCATATATTTT. It translates to CASSQGGTTGNTIYF.

This clonotype was seen only a few times. This rearrangement joins TRBV4-3 to TRBJ2-1, with TRBD1 as a possible D gene (6 bases). CDR1 is LGHNA, CDR2 YSLEER, per germline. The CDR3 contains 14 residues. V gave up 2 bases and J gave up 8 bases, with 13 bases separating them. The CDR3: CASSQKTGFHEQFF. In DNA form, the CDR3 reads TGCGCCAGCAGCCAAAAAACAGGGTTCCATGAGCAGTTCTTC.